These 2 T cell receptor beta chains originate from one sample sequenced in a study of metastatic and nonmetastatic thyroid tumors. The entire patient cohort was treatment-naive prior to thyroid surgery. TCRdb re-processed the PCR reads through MiXCR. Of around 35,000 clones listed, roughly 15% were seen once; the top ten hold about 3.4%. Sequenced sample: blood. Every receptor here comes from a female donor with papillary thyroid cancer or a benign thyroid nodule (not recorded which). Some clones in this sample may be carry-over from other donors' samples.

The chain uses TRBV25-1 and TRBJ1-2; TRBD1 is a possible D gene (5 bases). There are 15 residues in the CDR3. V dropped 3 bases and J dropped 8 bases, with 19 bases sitting between them. From germline, CDR1 is MGHDK and CDR2 SYGVNS. CDR3 DNA: TGTGCCAGCAGTGACCGTACACGGGGCCTCGAGGGCTACACCTTC. Translated: CASSDRTRGLEGYTF.

This clone has ten or more counts. The gene calls are TRBV20-1 and TRBJ2-5; D tentatively reads TRBD1 or TRBD2 (5 bases each). CDR3 length: 12 amino acids. Germline lookup yields CDR1 DFQATT and CDR2 SNEGSKA (reference sequence). V was trimmed by 4 bases and J by 5 bases, leaving 11 bases between them. The CDR3, as DNA: TGCAGTGCTACGGGGACCGGGGAGACCCAGTACTTC. As protein: CSATGTGETQYF.